These 27 T cell receptor beta chains share one sample of origin, sequenced in a study of cytomegalovirus exposure and HLA in healthy donors. Amplification used 60 Vbeta primers and 13 Jbeta primers. The data were produced by immunoSEQ multiplex PCR, yet TCRdb's version contains in-frame clones alone and is incomplete. The sample yields roughly 100,000 clones, approximately 82% seen once. The sample taken for sequencing was PBMCs. The origin of the receptors is a man aged 40-50 years in good health and CMV-seronegative.

The rearrangement links TRBV7-2 to TRBJ2-5; D call uncertain. Between the trimmed V and J ends, which lost 1 base and 6 bases, there was a span of 12 bases. CDR1 SGHTA and CDR2 FQGNSA come from the germline V gene. There are 14 residues in the CDR3. The CDR3 bases are TGTGCCAGCAGCTTAGATGCGGTTTCGAAGACCCAGTACTTC. This sequence encodes CASSLDAVSKTQYF.

This clone came up a few times. This chain links TRBV10-3 with TRBJ2-3, with D unclear. Germline V lookup: CDR1 ENHRY, CDR2 SYGVKD. V was pared by 2 bases and J by 6 bases, with 9 bases between. This CDR3 is built from 13 residues. The CDR3 coding sequence is TGTGCCATCAGTGAGCGGTACGTTGATACGCAGTATTTT. Its translation is CAISERYVDTQYF.

This clone has a single count. This chain links TRBV11-2 with TRBJ2-7, with TRBD1 identical over 10 bases. The ends lost 2 bases at V and 3 bases at J; junction bases unmatched: 13. The CDR3 runs to 18 residues. Germline-derived CDR1 and CDR2 are SGHAT and FQNNGV. CDR3 sequence: CASSLWGQGSTSFYEQYF. CDR3 in DNA: TGTGCCAGCAGCTTATGGGGACAGGGGTCTACCTCCTTCTACGAGCAGTACTTC.

V is TRBV4-1 and J is TRBJ1-3; D is unclear. The CDR3 loop spans 13 amino acids. Germline V gene data show CDR1 as MGHRA and CDR2 as YSYEKL. V was cut by 4 bases and J by 5 bases, with 9 bases left in between. Written as DNA, the CDR3 is TGCGCCAGCAGCCCCCCTGGCCGAAACACCATATATTTT. This sequence encodes CASSPPGRNTIYF.

This chain uses TRBV7-2 with TRBJ1-3; possible D gene TRBD1, 6 bases. The germline CDR1 and CDR2 sequences are SGHTA and FQGNSA. V was cut by 0 bases and J by 1 base, with 13 bases left in between. CDR3 length: 17 amino acids. The CDR3 is CASSLASGGRSGNTIYF. The CDR3 DNA follows: TGTGCCAGCAGCTTAGCGAGCGGGGGCAGGTCTGGAAACACCATATATTTT.

About this clone itself: At one end the junction does not follow the germline gene, possibly because of a read error. The J gene is TRBJ2-7, the V gene TRBV6-1; 13 bases map to TRBD2. Germline CDR1 and CDR2: MNHNS and SASEGT. This CDR3 has 15 residues. CDR3 region: CAGSILAGGQNEQYF. CDR3 in DNA: TGTGCCGGCAGTATACTAGCGGGGGGGCAAAACGAGCAGTACTTC.

The CDR3 coding sequence is TGCAGCGTTACCCGGCGAGGACAGGGAGGTTACGAGCAGTACTTC. Protein product: CSVTRRGQGGYEQYF. The chain employs TRBV29-1 and TRBJ2-7; 8 bases align to TRBD1. Germline-derived CDR1 and CDR2 are SQVTM and ANQGSEA. The CDR3 totals 15 residues. Germline trimming cut 5 bases from V and 4 bases from J; bases unmatched to any gene: 13.

The chain links TRBV5-1 to TRBJ1-6; tentative D call: TRBD1 (6 bases). The CDR3 covers 13 residues. CDR1 and CDR2 (germline): SGHRS, YFSETQ. V lost 4 bases and J lost 9, with 11 bases in between. The CDR3 nucleotides read TGCGCCAGCAGCCTCGGACAGACTTCACCCCTCCACTTT. Amino acid sequence: CASSLGQTSPLHF.

V usage is TRBV7-2 and J usage is TRBJ2-7, with TRBD1 identical over 8 bases. This CDR3 region has 15 residues. CDR1 and CDR2 (germline): SGHTA, FQGNSA. The ends lost 1 base at V and 2 bases at J; junction bases unmatched: 4. The CDR3 here is CASSLVGTGTYEQYF. The CDR3, as DNA: TGTGCCAGCAGCTTAGTGGGGACAGGAACCTACGAGCAGTACTTC.

The CDR3 DNA is TGTGCCAGCAGCCGCATCGGGGGGAAATCCCAAGAGACCCAGTACTTC. This gives the protein CASSRIGGKSQETQYF. The genes are TRBV9 and TRBJ2-5, with 7 bases fitting TRBD2. Germline V CDR1 and CDR2: SGDLS, YYNGEE. The CDR3 contains 16 residues. Trimming removed 4 bases from V and 1 base from J; junction bases left unmatched: 10. Full variable domain (rest looked up from reference TRBV9 and TRBJ2-5): DSGVTQTPKHLITATGQRVTLRCSPRSGDLSVYWYQQSLDQGLQFLIQYYNGEERAKGNILERFSAQQFPDLHSELNLSSLELGDSALYFCASSRIGGKSQETQYFGPGTRLLVL.

This clone was picked up a small number of times. The gene calls are TRBV6-1 and TRBJ1-6, with 8 bases identical to TRBD1. Per the germline V gene, CDR1 is MNHNS and CDR2 is SASEGT. After removal of 1 base from V and 10 bases from J, the junction contained 6 bases not matched to a gene. The CDR3 has 15 residues. This CDR3 reads CASSEDRTGRSPLHF. CDR3 DNA sequence: TGTGCCAGCAGTGAAGATCGGACAGGGAGATCACCCCTCCACTTT.

The rearrangement uses TRBV19 and TRBJ1-4, with TRBD1 identical over 9 bases. The V segment lost 5 bases and the J segment 7 bases; nucleotides outside the gene matches: 8. The V gene's germline CDR1 is LNHDA and CDR2 SQIVND (reference sequence). The CDR3 is 15 amino acids. CDR3 DNA: TGTGCCAGTAGTCGTTCCGGGACAGGGAGTGAAAAACTGTTTTTT. Protein product: CASSRSGTGSEKLFF.

The chain is built from TRBV14 and TRBJ2-2, with D tentatively TRBD1 (6 bases). The germline V gene encodes CDR1 SGHDN and CDR2 FVKESK. The V end was cut by 6 bases, the J end by 4 bases, with 9 bases between. The CDR3 runs 13 residues. The CDR3 sequence is CASSYRVTGELFF. CDR3 coding DNA: TGTGCCAGCAGTTACAGGGTCACCGGGGAGCTGTTTTTT. Using reference TRBV14 and TRBJ2-2 for the parts outside the CDR3, the full variable domain is EAGVTQFPSHSVIEKGQTVTLRCDPISGHDNLYWYRRVMGKEIKFLLHFVKESKQDESGMPNNRFLAERTGGTYSTLKVQPAELEDSGVYFCASSYRVTGELFFGEGSRLTVL.

This clone was counted between two and nine times. The chain recombines TRBV7-8 with TRBJ1-1; D is unclear. Germline lookup yields CDR1 SGHVS and CDR2 FQNEAQ. The ends were cut back, 1 base at V and 1 base at J, with 16 bases in the middle. This CDR3 is 17 amino acids long. The CDR3 DNA is TGTGCCAGCAGCTTAGTCCAGGAGCGGAGGCGGAACACTGAAGCTTTCTTT. Amino acid sequence: CASSLVQERRRNTEAFF.

This clone was counted a few times. The chain is built from TRBV29-1 and TRBJ2-3, with 7 nucleotides matching TRBD2. The CDR3 loop spans 14 amino acids. Germline loops: CDR1 SQVTM, CDR2 ANQGSEA. With V trimmed by 5 bases and J by 1 base, 6 bases remained unmatched. The CDR3 nucleotides read TGCAGCGTTTCACGGGGGGAGGGCACAGATACGCAGTATTTT. It specifies CSVSRGEGTDTQYF.

The chain recombines TRBV5-4 with TRBJ2-6, with 14 bases lining up with TRBD2. Germline V gives CDR1 SGHNT, CDR2 YYREEE (reference sequence). Trimming removed 3 bases from V and 3 bases from J; junction bases left unmatched: 5. CDR3 size: 18 residues. The CDR3, as DNA: TGTGCCAGCAGCTCCATGGGACTAGCGGGGGTTGGGGCCAACGTCCTGACTTTC. It is translated as CASSSMGLAGVGANVLTF.

V usage is TRBV5-1 and J usage is TRBJ1-4, with 8 bases aligning to TRBD1. This CDR3 comprises 15 residues. Looked up from germline, CDR1 is SGHRS and CDR2 is YFSETQ. The trim removed 2 bases at V and 4 bases at J, leaving 4 bases unmatched. CDR3 in DNA: TGCGCCAGCAGCTTTACAGGGGGGGGTAATGAAAAACTGTTTTTT. Translated, it gives CASSFTGGGNEKLFF.

This chain uses TRBV5-4 with TRBJ2-7, with 9 bases that match TRBD2. The CDR3 is made up of 15 amino acids. Germline assignment: CDR1 SGHNT and CDR2 YYREEE (reference sequence). J was trimmed by 2 bases and V by 4 bases; bases with no gene match: 7. The CDR3 protein is CASSAGGETAYEQYF. As DNA, the CDR3 is TGTGCCAGCAGCGCGGGGGGGGAAACCGCCTACGAGCAGTACTTC.

This clone was recorded a few times. The rearrangement links TRBV19 to TRBJ1-5, with D uncertain. V was trimmed by 1 base and J by 0 bases, leaving 13 bases between them. Germline V gene lookup returns CDR1 LNHDA and CDR2 SQIVND (reference sequence). This CDR3 has 17 amino acids. The CDR3 sequence: CASSIVAGDNSNQPQHF. Here the CDR3 DNA reads TGTGCCAGTAGTATAGTGGCCGGGGATAATAGCAATCAGCCCCAGCATTTT.

The J gene is TRBJ1-2, the V gene TRBV7-9; 9 nucleotides align to TRBD1. The J segment lost 4 bases and the V segment lost 4 bases, leaving 7 bases of the junction unmatched. The CDR3 totals 15 residues. CDR1 is SEHNR and CDR2 is FQNEAQ in the germline V gene (reference sequence). CDR3 sequence: CASSSNRGLIYGYTF. DNA for the CDR3: TGTGCCAGCAGCTCTAACAGGGGGCTGATCTATGGCTACACCTTC.

CDR3 in amino acids: CASSVDSGGSTDTQYF. The CDR3 DNA is TGTGCCAGCAGCGTCGACTCGGGGGGGAGCACAGATACGCAGTATTTT. The gene calls are TRBV9 and TRBJ2-3, with TRBD2 identical over 8 bases. The CDR3 length is 16 residues. V was pared by 2 bases and J by 0 bases, with 5 bases of the junction left unmatched. Germline CDR1 reads SGDLS; CDR2 reads YYNGEE.

This sequence joins TRBV29-1 and TRBJ2-7; possible D gene TRBD1, 5 bases. V dropped 4 bases and J dropped 2 bases, with 9 bases sitting between them. Germline V gene lookup returns CDR1 SQVTM and CDR2 ANQGSEA. The CDR3 extends over 12 amino acids. The CDR3, as DNA: TGCAGCGTTGGTGTAGGGGCCTACGAGCAGTACTTC. The encoded protein is CSVGVGAYEQYF.

The chain recombines TRBV10-3 with TRBJ2-2; 7 nucleotides agree with TRBD1. The CDR3 length is 16 residues. The junction had 6 bases not matched to a gene; V was cut back by 2 bases and J by 3 bases. Germline CDR1 ENHRY, CDR2 SYGVKD. The CDR3 bases are TGTGCCATCAGTGAGGGACAGGCACAAGACACCGGGGAGCTGTTTTTT. This sequence encodes CAISEGQAQDTGELFF.

This chain connects TRBV11-3 to TRBJ2-2; 8 bases line up with TRBD2. Per germline, CDR1 SGHNT and CDR2 YENEEA. The trim removed 4 bases at V and 3 bases at J, leaving 4 bases unmatched. This CDR3 region has 15 residues. For the CDR3, the DNA is TGTGCCAGCAGCTCCGGGACTAGGGACACCGGGGAGCTGTTTTTT. Residues: CASSSGTRDTGELFF. Based on the CDR3 plus reference TRBV11-3 and TRBJ2-2, the full variable domain is EAGVVQSPRYKIIEKKQPVAFWCNPISGHNTLYWYLQNLGQGPELLIRYENEEAVDDSQLPKDRFSAERLKGVDSTLKIQPAELGDSAVYLCASSSGTRDTGELFFGEGSRLTVL.

The J gene is TRBJ1-2, the V gene TRBV4-2; D unclear. With 0 bases removed from V and 8 bases from J, the gap between germline ends came to 19 bases. The CDR3 is 16 amino acids. The germline V gene has CDR1 LGHNA and CDR2 YNFKEQ. CDR3 protein: CASSQDGSILTAGYTF. CDR3 nucleotides: TGTGCCAGCAGCCAAGACGGAAGTATACTAACTGCGGGCTACACCTTC.

Regarding this clone: The junction does not match germline at one end; this may be a read error. The genes are TRBV7-9 and TRBJ1-4, with D possibly TRBD1 on 5 matching bases. This CDR3 is built from 12 residues. CDR1 and CDR2 from the germline V gene are SEHNR and FQNEAQ (reference sequence). The CDR3 nucleotides are TGTTCCAGCAGCTGGGGGGATGGAAAACTGTTTTTT. Translation: CSSSWGDGKLFF.

This clone appeared once. This chain uses TRBV5-1 with TRBJ1-3; D remains ambiguous. Between the trimmed V and J ends, which lost 0 bases and 0 bases, there was a span of 7 bases. The CDR3 is made up of 15 amino acids. CDR1 and CDR2 (germline): SGHRS, YFSETQ. The CDR3 region is CASSLEASSGNTIYF. Here the CDR3 DNA reads TGCGCCAGCAGCTTGGAAGCTAGCTCTGGAAACACCATATATTTT.